The next 30 T cell receptor beta chains were all read from a single sample in a study of OX40 agonist ivuxolimab in advanced cancers. Only in-frame clones appear in the TCRdb table, and some are missing; sequencing was by immunoSEQ multiplex PCR. The repertoire holds 90,000 or so clones, with 85% to 90% as singletons. Sequences were derived from CD4+ or CD8+ T cells sorted from blood, sampled in a trial of the OX40 agonist ivuxolimab. Receptor source: an adult with an advanced solid tumor such as melanoma, head and neck, liver or kidney cancer.

The rearrangement links TRBV6-5 to TRBJ2-7, with D unresolved. Trimming pared 0 bases from V and 2 bases from J, leaving 8 bases between. The germline gives CDR1 MNHEY, CDR2 SVGAGI. The CDR3 is made up of 14 amino acids. CDR3 protein: CASSYSWAAYEQYF. The CDR3 coding sequence is TGTGCCAGCAGTTACTCGTGGGCCGCCTACGAGCAGTACTTC.

This clone was picked up one time. The chain is built from TRBV6-5 and TRBJ2-1, with D uncertain. The germline gives CDR1 MNHEY, CDR2 SVGAGI. This CDR3 is 14 amino acids long. Trimming left V 0 bases short and J 3 bases short, with 6 bases between. The CDR3 DNA sequence: TGTGCCAGCAGTTACTCGCGACTCTACAATGAGCAGTTCTTC. Encoded protein: CASSYSRLYNEQFF.

The chain carries TRBV19 and TRBJ2-1, with 13 bases identical to TRBD2. Germline CDR1 reads LNHDA; CDR2 reads SQIVND (reference sequence). This CDR3 has 16 amino acids. After removal of 1 base from V and 4 bases from J, the junction contained 1 base not matched to a gene. This chain's CDR3 is CASSIGLAGGYNEQFF. As DNA, the CDR3 is TGTGCCAGTAGTATAGGACTAGCGGGGGGATACAATGAGCAGTTCTTC.

This chain joins TRBV19 and TRBJ2-7; TRBD1 or TRBD2 may be the D gene (5 bases each). This CDR3 spans 16 amino acids. The ends were cut back, 4 bases at V and 0 bases at J, with 16 bases in the middle. Germline V gene sequence: CDR1 LNHDA, CDR2 SQIVND (reference sequence). The CDR3 DNA is TGTGCCAGTAGTACTCGTGAGGCAGGGAGCTCCTACGAGCAGTACTTC. It is translated as CASSTREAGSSYEQYF.

The V and J genes are TRBV19 and TRBJ2-7; the match to TRBD1 covers 7 bases. Trimming at V came to 5 bases and at J to 2 bases, leaving 9 bases not matched to a gene. The germline gives CDR1 LNHDA, CDR2 SQIVND (reference sequence). CDR3 length: 15 amino acids. CDR3 DNA sequence: TGTGCCAGTAGTGGCCAGACAGGGATCACCTACGAGCAGTACTTC. It yields the protein CASSGQTGITYEQYF.

The J gene is TRBJ2-4, the V gene TRBV6-5; D is ambiguous. This CDR3 contains 13 residues. CDR1 and CDR2 (germline): MNHEY, SVGAGI. Trimming stripped 0 bases from V and 7 bases from J, with 7 bases between. CDR3 region: CASSYSPANIQYF. The CDR3 nucleotides are TGTGCCAGCAGTTACTCGCCTGCTAACATTCAGTACTTC.

CDR3 DNA: TGTGCCAGCAGCGTGACGGGACAGAACACCGGGGAGCTGTTTTTT. Its protein is CASSVTGQNTGELFF. The chain joins TRBV7-2 to TRBJ2-2; D is possibly TRBD1 (6 bases). Germline V gene lookup returns CDR1 SGHTA and CDR2 FQGNSA. The ends were cut back, 5 bases at V and 1 base at J, with 11 bases in the middle. CDR3 length: 15 residues. Full variable domain (remainder filled in from reference TRBV7-2 and TRBJ2-2): GAGVSQSPSNKVTEKGKDVELRCDPISGHTALYWYRQSLGQGLEFLIYFQGNSAPDKSGLPSDRFSAERTGGSVSTLTIQRTQQEDSAVYLCASSVTGQNTGELFFGEGSRLTVL.

The rearrangement uses TRBV7-3 and TRBJ2-5, with TRBD2 matching over 8 bases. Per the germline V gene, CDR1 is SGHTA and CDR2 is FQGTGA. The CDR3 covers 15 residues. J lost 2 bases, V lost 5 bases, and 7 bases had no gene match. The CDR3 loop reads CASSRAGAPQETQYF. CDR3 nucleotide sequence: TGTGCCAGCAGCCGAGCGGGGGCACCACAAGAGACCCAGTACTTC. Variable domain in full (rest from reference TRBV7-3 and TRBJ2-5): GAGVSQTPSNKVTEKGKYVELRCDPISGHTALYWYRQSLGQGPEFLIYFQGTGAADDSGLPNDRFFAVRPEGSVSTLKIQRTERGDSAVYLCASSRAGAPQETQYFGPGTRLLVL.

This rearrangement joins TRBV7-2 to TRBJ2-7; maybe TRBD1 (6 bases). In germline, CDR1 is SGHTA, CDR2 FQGNSA. The CDR3 runs to 15 residues. V lost 2 bases to trimming and J lost 2 bases, with 13 bases between them. CDR3: CASSLTLTGPYEQYF. In DNA, the CDR3 is TGTGCCAGCAGCTTAACCCTGACAGGTCCCTACGAGCAGTACTTC. The variable domain in full, with the rest retrieved from reference TRBV7-2 and TRBJ2-7, is GAGVSQSPSNKVTEKGKDVELRCDPISGHTALYWYRQSLGQGLEFLIYFQGNSAPDKSGLPSDRFSAERTGGSVSTLTIQRTQQEDSAVYLCASSLTLTGPYEQYFGPGTRLTVT.

The chain is built from TRBV19 and TRBJ2-7; D not resolved. The CDR3 runs to 15 residues. Trimming pared 2 bases from V and 3 bases from J, leaving 14 bases between. Germline CDR1 reads LNHDA; CDR2 reads SQIVND (reference sequence). CDR3 in DNA: TGTGCCAGTAGTATATCCGGCTCGCCGATCTACGAGCAGTACTTC. As protein: CASSISGSPIYEQYF.

This clone has a handful of counts. The CDR3 bases are TGTGCCAGCGGGGCAGGGAAGACCGGGGAGCTGTTTTTT. Translating it yields CASGAGKTGELFF. The gene calls are TRBV6-1 and TRBJ2-2; perhaps TRBD1 as D (5 bases). The CDR3 loop spans 13 amino acids. Germline V gene sequence: CDR1 MNHNS, CDR2 SASEGT. Trimming left V 8 bases short and J 5 bases short, with 12 bases between.

The chain uses TRBV29-1 and TRBJ2-1, with D unclear. The V gene's germline CDR1 is SQVTM and CDR2 ANQGSEA. V was shortened by 4 bases and J by 3 bases, with 4 bases between the two germline ends. The CDR3 spans 11 residues. The CDR3 sequence is CSVVIYNEQFF. CDR3 DNA: TGCAGCGTTGTAATCTACAATGAGCAGTTCTTC.

V and J are TRBV19 and TRBJ2-3; D unclear. V gave up 6 bases and J gave up 2 bases, with 15 bases separating them. The CDR3 runs to 15 residues. Germline V gives CDR1 LNHDA, CDR2 SQIVND (reference sequence). CDR3 in amino acids: CASRRLGGSTDTQYF. The DNA for the CDR3 is TGTGCCAGTAGACGCCTGGGCGGCTCCACAGATACGCAGTATTTT.

The V gene is TRBV11-2, the J gene TRBJ2-1; 11 nucleotides line up with TRBD2. Germline CDR1 reads SGHAT; CDR2 reads FQNNGV. This CDR3 is built from 19 residues. The J segment lost 2 bases and the V segment lost 2 bases, leaving 11 bases of the junction unmatched. The CDR3 sequence: CASSLIRLAGGLTYNEQFF. As DNA, the CDR3 is TGTGCCAGCAGCTTAATCAGGCTAGCGGGGGGTCTAACCTACAATGAGCAGTTCTTC.

The gene calls are TRBV6-5 and TRBJ2-7, with 8 bases that match TRBD1. The CDR3 spans 14 residues. Germline CDR1 is MNHEY and CDR2 is SVGAGI. The V gene end was trimmed by 5 bases and the J gene end by 3 bases; junction bases not matched to a gene: 6. The DNA of the CDR3 is TGTGCCAGCAGTCTAACGGGACAGGTCTACGAGCAGTACTTC. It yields the protein CASSLTGQVYEQYF.

This clone was detected only once. V gene TRBV7-2 combines with J gene TRBJ2-3; TRBD2 is a possible D gene (6 bases). Deletions cut 6 bases from V and 0 bases from J, with 10 bases between. CDR1 is SGHTA, CDR2 FQGNSA, per germline. CDR3 length equals 14 residues. CDR3 in DNA: TGTGCCAGCAGTGCGGGGTCTAGCACAGATACGCAGTATTTT. Translated: CASSAGSSTDTQYF.

The chain links TRBV6-5 to TRBJ2-7; possibly TRBD2 for D (5 bases). The V gene's germline CDR1 is MNHEY and CDR2 SVGAGI. The CDR3 is 15 amino acids. Deletions cut 4 bases from V and 0 bases from J, with 13 bases between. CDR3 residues: CASSLSGSSSYEQYF. The CDR3 DNA sequence: TGTGCCAGCAGTTTAAGCGGATCGAGCTCCTACGAGCAGTACTTC.

This rearrangement joins TRBV6-5 to TRBJ1-5; TRBD1 aligns across 8 bases. V shed 10 bases, J shed 7 bases, and the junction held 12 bases outside the gene matches. Germline loops: CDR1 MNHEY, CDR2 SVGAGI. The CDR3 sequence is 14 residues long. For the CDR3, the DNA is TGTGCCAACCGAGGACAGGGCCGCGGGCAGCCCCAGCATTTT. It codes for CANRGQGRGQPQHF.

The V and J genes are TRBV9 and TRBJ1-4; D is uncertain. The germline gives CDR1 SGDLS, CDR2 YYNGEE. This CDR3 contains 14 residues. The V and J ends lost 1 base and 8 bases respectively, with 12 bases between them. The CDR3 DNA reads as TGTGCCAGCAGCGTAACGGGATTAGAGGAAAAACTGTTTTTT. It encodes CASSVTGLEEKLFF.

On this clone itself: Distinct nucleotide sequences in the sample also encode this CDR3. The CDR3 spells CASSAKTRLAGPYNEQFF. The CDR3 nucleotides are TGTGCCAGCAGTGCAAAAACACGACTAGCAGGGCCCTACAATGAGCAGTTCTTC. This rearrangement joins TRBV6-4 to TRBJ2-1, with 7 bases lining up with TRBD2. Germline V lookup: CDR1 MRHNA, CDR2 SNTAGT. V gave up 4 bases and J gave up 2 bases; unmatched junction bases: 14. The CDR3 spans 18 residues.

The chain combines TRBV6-1 with TRBJ2-2, with D maybe TRBD2 (6 bases). There are 14 residues in the CDR3. Germline CDR1 and CDR2: MNHNS and SASEGT. V gave up 9 bases and J gave up 1 base, with 12 bases separating them. The chain's CDR3 is CASIRRENTGELFF. The DNA for the CDR3 is TGTGCCAGTATCAGGAGGGAGAACACCGGGGAGCTGTTTTTT.

The V gene is TRBV30, the J gene TRBJ2-5; D may be TRBD1 (6 bases). Per germline, CDR1 GTSNPN and CDR2 SVGIG (reference sequence). V was cut by 1 base and J by 2 bases, with 8 bases left in between. CDR3 length equals 13 residues. CDR3 sequence (DNA): TGTGCCTGGAGTGGGGGGCTGCAAGAGACCCAGTACTTC. This encodes CAWSGGLQETQYF.

The rearrangement uses TRBV7-2 and TRBJ1-1; no clear D gene. Germline lookup yields CDR1 SGHTA and CDR2 FQGNSA. The V end was cut by 1 base, the J end by 1 base, with 4 bases between. CDR3 length: 13 residues. CDR3: CASSLGWNTEAFF. The CDR3 DNA reads as TGTGCCAGCAGCTTAGGTTGGAACACTGAAGCTTTCTTT.

This chain connects TRBV29-1 to TRBJ1-4; 7 bases fit TRBD1. CDR1 is SQVTM, CDR2 ANQGSEA, per germline. J lost 7 bases, V lost 3 bases, and 5 bases had no gene match. The CDR3 spans 13 residues. DNA for the CDR3: TGCAGCGTTGAGGGACAGCGCGGTGAAAAACTGTTTTTT. Amino acids: CSVEGQRGEKLFF.

This chain uses TRBV2 with TRBJ1-1, with D possibly matching TRBD1 (6 bases). V was pared by 10 bases and J by 4 bases, with 22 bases between. The germline CDR1 and CDR2 sequences are SNHLY and FYNNEI. The CDR3 consists of 15 residues. CDR3 loop: CATRSGAGLGTEAFF. CDR3 nucleotides: TGTGCCACCCGATCGGGGGCGGGTTTGGGCACTGAAGCTTTCTTT.

The chain combines TRBV7-8 with TRBJ1-3; perhaps TRBD1 as D (6 bases). This CDR3 comprises 17 residues. Germline values: CDR1 SGHVS, CDR2 FQNEAQ. With 5 bases removed from V and 0 bases from J, the gap between germline ends came to 17 bases. CDR3 DNA: TGTGCCAGCAGCGCGGGGGGCAGCCTGAACTCTGGAAACACCATATATTTT. It translates to CASSAGGSLNSGNTIYF.

The chain links TRBV4-1 to TRBJ1-2; D uncertain. The CDR3 totals 15 residues. Germline CDR1 is MGHRA and CDR2 is YSYEKL. V gave up 2 bases and J gave up 3 bases, with 13 bases separating them. The CDR3 here is CASSQTRTVDYGYTF. Written as DNA, the CDR3 is TGCGCCAGCAGCCAAACCAGGACTGTCGACTATGGCTACACCTTC.

The V gene is TRBV5-1, the J gene TRBJ2-5; 8 nucleotides match TRBD2. CDR3 size: 15 residues. Trimming took 0 bases from V and 2 from J; bases not matched to a gene: 3. CDR1 is SGHRS, CDR2 YFSETQ, per germline. As DNA, the CDR3 is TGCGCCAGCAGCTTGGAAGTAGCGGGACAAGAGACCCAGTACTTC. It encodes CASSLEVAGQETQYF.

This clone was observed once. The gene calls are TRBV6-4 and TRBJ2-1; D remains unclear. Germline values: CDR1 MRHNA, CDR2 SNTAGT. The CDR3 covers 10 residues. The ends were cut back, 6 bases at V and 6 bases at J, with 3 bases in the middle. CDR3 sequence: CASRGNEQFF. The CDR3, as DNA: TGTGCCAGCAGGGGCAATGAGCAGTTCTTC.

The chain carries TRBV5-1 and TRBJ2-7; D may be TRBD1 (5 bases). V was cut by 0 bases and J by 5 bases, with 15 bases left in between. The CDR3 has 15 residues. Germline CDR1 SGHRS, CDR2 YFSETQ. CDR3 amino acids: CASSLGDSRHNEQYF. The CDR3 DNA reads as TGCGCCAGCAGCTTGGGAGACAGTAGACACAACGAGCAGTACTTC.